The source of this T cell receptor beta chain is a study of blood T cells in healthy people across ages. With a J-beta primer mix and a sample-barcoded 5' primer, a second PCR ran about 6 to 11 cycles. Tags on each cDNA molecule came from a template-switch adaptor with 12 random nucleotides. TCRdb passed the 5' RACE reads through MiXCR, listing each CDR3 protein once. The sample comprises around 1.1 million distinct CDR3 sequences, around two fifths of which are singletons, and 10% to 15% rests with the top ten. Turning to this clonotype: This may arise from a read error, as a much more abundant clone is one base away.

CDR3 length equals 15 residues. CDR1 and CDR2 from the germline V gene are DFQATT and SNEGSKA (reference sequence). The receptor was isolated from a man in his late teens or twenties in good health. The rearrangement joins TRBV20-1 to TRBJ2-1, with D possibly TRBD1 on 6 matching bases. The J call may be incorrect, as the DNA end agrees better with TRBJ2-7. Sequencing input: blood. The DNA for the CDR3 is TGCAGTGCTGGCGCCGTAGGGGGTACCTACAATGAGCAGTACTTC. Translated: CSAGAVGGTYNEQYF.